What follows are 2 T cell receptor beta chains derived from one specimen sequenced in a study of response to subunit inactivated influenza vaccine. Each CDR3 protein is one row after TCRdb ran MiXCR on the RT-PCR reads. The repertoire includes about 540,000 distinct CDR3 sequences, roughly 25% of them detected once, and 2.5% to 3.5% sits in the top ten. This same sample was also taken into another study, of T cells expressing NK-cell markers. Turning to that study: 5'RACE template switching with UMIs produced the TCR beta cDNA.

Sequenced material: CD4+ T cells sorted from PBMCs, taken roughly 12 days after vaccination. The source of these receptors is a man in his fifties who received an inactivated influenza vaccine.

The rearrangement joins TRBV20-1 to TRBJ2-6; no reliable D call. The germline gives CDR1 DFQATT, CDR2 SNEGSKA (reference sequence). V lost 4 bases and J lost 0, with 16 bases in between. This CDR3 has 17 residues. The CDR3 DNA follows: TGCAGTGCTACCCGGACGAGGCGTTACTCTGGGGCCAACGTCCTGACTTTC. Its protein product is CSATRTRRYSGANVLTF.

The rearrangement links TRBV28 to TRBJ2-2; the D gene is possibly TRBD2 (5 bases). CDR1 is MDHEN, CDR2 SYDVKM, per germline. The germline V and J ends were trimmed by 3 bases and 1 base, with 15 bases remaining between them. This CDR3 has 17 residues. CDR3 in DNA: TGTGCCAGCAGTTTTACCCCCCAGCGGATGAACACCGGGGAGCTGTTTTTT. Protein sequence: CASSFTPQRMNTGELFF.